A single sample gave rise to the 3 T cell receptor beta chains below, sequenced in a study of graft-versus-host responses after intestinal transplantation. Tissue processing of the graft released intraepithelial and lamina propria lymphocytes from it. The protocol was immunoSEQ multiplex PCR, while the TCRdb copy is restricted to in-frame clones and leaves out a portion. This repertoire shows approximately 12,000 clones, less than 80% found once; its top ten account for approximately 11%. Sample: ileum tissue, taken 23 days after intestinal transplant. The receptors shown here come from a human patient who received an intestinal transplant, so some T cells may come from the graft donor.

The chain carries TRBV30 and TRBJ2-5, with TRBD2 matching 11 bases. The CDR3 totals 13 residues. The germline CDR1 and CDR2 sequences are GTSNPN and SVGIG (reference sequence). With V trimmed by 1 base and J by 5 bases, 0 bases remained unmatched. The chain's CDR3 is CAWSGLAGETQYF. In DNA form, the CDR3 reads TGTGCCTGGAGTGGACTAGCGGGGGAGACCCAGTACTTC. The entire variable domain, with the rest obtained from reference TRBV30 and TRBJ2-5, is as follows: SQTIHQWPATLVQPVGSPLSLECTVEGTSNPNLYWYRQAAGRGLQLLFYSVGIGQISSEVPQNLSASRPQDRQFILSSKKLLLSDSGFYLCAWSGLAGETQYFGPGTRLLVL.

The chain recombines TRBV7-9 with TRBJ2-2, with 12 bases that match TRBD2. The CDR3 covers 16 residues. Per the germline V gene, CDR1 is SEHNR and CDR2 is FQNEAQ (reference sequence). The V gene end was trimmed by 6 bases and the J gene end by 0 bases; junction bases not matched to a gene: 2. The CDR3 DNA reads as TGTGCCAGCAGGGCTAGCGGGAGGGCGAACACCGGGGAGCTGTTTTTT. Its translation is CASRASGRANTGELFF.

V is TRBV20-1 and J is TRBJ2-7; unclear D gene. The germline gives CDR1 DFQATT, CDR2 SNEGSKA (reference sequence). V was trimmed by 3 bases and J by 5 bases, leaving 5 bases between them. The CDR3 extends over 10 amino acids. As DNA, the CDR3 is TGCAGTGCTAGGTGGAACGAGCAGTACTTC. It translates to CSARWNEQYF.